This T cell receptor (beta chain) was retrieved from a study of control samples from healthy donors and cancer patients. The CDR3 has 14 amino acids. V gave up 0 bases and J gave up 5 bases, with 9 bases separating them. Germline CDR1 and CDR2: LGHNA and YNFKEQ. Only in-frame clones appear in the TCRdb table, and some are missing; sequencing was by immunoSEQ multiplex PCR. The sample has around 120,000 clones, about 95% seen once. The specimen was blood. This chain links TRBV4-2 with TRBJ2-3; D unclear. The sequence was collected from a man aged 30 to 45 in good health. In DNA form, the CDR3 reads TGTGCCAGCAGCCAAGATCTCAACCAAGATACGCAGTATTTT. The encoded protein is CASSQDLNQDTQYF.